The text below deals with one TCR beta chain. V shed 5 bases and J 0 bases; nucleotides not matched to a gene: 7. From germline, CDR1 is SGHRS and CDR2 YFSETQ. The CDR3 loop spans 16 amino acids. The sample belongs to a study of tumor T cells in aggressive B-cell lymphoma. The protocol was immunoSEQ multiplex PCR, while the TCRdb copy is restricted to in-frame clones and leaves out a portion. The sample comprises about 5,100 clones, roughly 90% of which are singletons, and approximately 5.6% rests with the top ten. Sample: tumor tissue. This chain connects TRBV5-1 to TRBJ1-1, with 10 bases matching TRBD1. This TCR derives from an adult with diffuse large B cell lymphoma. CDR3: CASRRGDRGMNTEAFF. As DNA, the CDR3 is TGCGCCAGCAGACGGGGGGACAGGGGAATGAACACTGAAGCTTTCTTT. The full variable domain, with the rest looked up from reference TRBV5-1 and TRBJ1-1, is KAGVTQTPRYLIKTRGQQVTLSCSPISGHRSVSWYQQTPGQGLQFLFEYFSETQRNKGNFPGRFSGRQFSNSRSEMNVSTLELGDSALYLCASRRGDRGMNTEAFFGQGTRLTVV.